These 8 T cell receptor beta chains share one sample of origin, sequenced in a study of T cell responses to AZD1222 COVID-19 vaccine (dated by TCRdb to the early 2020s). The time point label, as the study defines it: baseline before first vaccination. Library preparation used the immunoSEQ multiplex PCR assay. Imported from immuneACCESS, the table was reduced by TCRdb to in-frame sequences with V and J called. These copies leave out some clones; in studies compared against another copy, an unresolved V gene accounts for under half, and the cause of the remainder is not known. The sample table contains about 130,000 clones; only one count was recorded for less than 90% of them. The ten largest account for roughly 4.5% of the sample. The sample in question was peripheral blood, obtained on day 0 of AZD1222 vaccination. The receptors originated from an adult in good health.

The chain couples TRBV28 to TRBJ2-6; TRBD1 matches at 7 bases. The CDR3 has 16 amino acids. Looked up from germline, CDR1 is MDHEN and CDR2 is SYDVKM. V trimming: 8 bases; J trimming: 2 bases; junction bases outside the gene matches: 9. In DNA, the CDR3 is TGTGCCAGCGCCTTTCCTGACAGGGCTGGGGCCAACGTCCTGACTTTC. It codes for CASAFPDRAGANVLTF.

The rearrangement links TRBV29-1 to TRBJ2-2; the D is unclear. V was trimmed by 3 bases and J by 1 base, leaving 3 bases between them. Germline V gene data show CDR1 as SQVTM and CDR2 as ANQGSEA. CDR3 length: 12 residues. The CDR3 spells CSVDKNTGELFF. As DNA, the CDR3 is TGCAGCGTTGACAAGAACACCGGGGAGCTGTTTTTT.

The chain carries TRBV7-3 and TRBJ1-4; no reliable D call. Germline CDR1 reads SGHTA; CDR2 reads FQGTGA. This CDR3 has 16 residues. V was trimmed by 1 base and J by 2 bases, leaving 11 bases between them. Written as DNA, the CDR3 is TGTGCCAGCAGCTTAATTGACCCCTCCACTAATGAAAAACTGTTTTTT. This gives the protein CASSLIDPSTNEKLFF.

This clone was seen only once. This sequence joins TRBV12-3 or TRBV12-4 and TRBJ1-6, with TRBD1 matching over 8 bases. This CDR3 has 13 amino acids. V was clipped by 3 bases and J by 15 bases; unmatched bases: 7. CDR3 loop: CASSLTGAVLLHF. Written as DNA, the CDR3 is TGTGCCAGCAGTTTGACAGGGGCGGTTCTCCTCCACTTT.

The chain couples TRBV27 to TRBJ2-3; no clear D gene. Trimming left V 6 bases short and J 3 bases short, with 7 bases between. This CDR3 comprises 12 residues. Germline loops: CDR1 MNHEY, CDR2 SMNVEV (reference sequence). CDR3 coding DNA: TGTGCCAGCAGCAACTATACAGATACGCAGTATTTT. Protein product: CASSNYTDTQYF.

The chain carries TRBV3-1 (or the pseudogene TRBV3-2) and TRBJ2-7, with D perhaps being TRBD1 or TRBD2 (5 bases each). The CDR3 length is 14 residues. The ends were cut back, 1 base at V and 5 bases at J, with 12 bases in the middle. Germline CDR1 and CDR2: LGHDT and YNNKEL (reference sequence). CDR3 loop: CASSQVGVIHEQYF. CDR3 DNA: TGTGCCAGCAGCCAAGTGGGGGTTATCCACGAGCAGTACTTC.

This sequence joins TRBV15 and TRBJ1-4; D is unresolved. This CDR3 contains 16 residues. The germline gives CDR1 LNHNV, CDR2 YYDKDF (reference sequence). V was clipped by 0 bases and J by 5 bases, with 13 bases between them. The CDR3 loop is CATSRETRRLNEKLFF. The DNA for the CDR3 is TGTGCCACCAGCAGAGAGACGCGGCGGTTGAATGAAAAACTGTTTTTT.

This chain uses TRBV6-5 with TRBJ1-2; 8 bases match TRBD1. Per the germline V gene, CDR1 is MNHEY and CDR2 is SVGAGI. Germline trimming cut 0 bases from V and 4 bases from J; bases unmatched to any gene: 4. The CDR3 spans 15 residues. CDR3 nucleotides: TGTGCCAGCAGTTACTCGCCGACAGGGGCCTATGGCTACACCTTC. Amino acid sequence: CASSYSPTGAYGYTF.